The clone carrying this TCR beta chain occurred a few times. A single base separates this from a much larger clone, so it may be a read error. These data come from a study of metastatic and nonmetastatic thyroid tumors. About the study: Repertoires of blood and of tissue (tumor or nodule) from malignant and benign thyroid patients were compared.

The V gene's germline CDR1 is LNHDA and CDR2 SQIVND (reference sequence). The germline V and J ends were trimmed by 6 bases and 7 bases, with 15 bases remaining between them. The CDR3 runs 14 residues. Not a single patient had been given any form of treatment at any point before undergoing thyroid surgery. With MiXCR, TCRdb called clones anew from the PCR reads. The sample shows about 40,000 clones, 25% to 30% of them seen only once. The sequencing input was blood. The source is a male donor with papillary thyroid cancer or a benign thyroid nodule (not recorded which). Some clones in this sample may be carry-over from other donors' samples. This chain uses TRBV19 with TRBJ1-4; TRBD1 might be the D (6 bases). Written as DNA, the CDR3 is TGTGCCAGTAGCATGGGGACATGTCCTGAAAAACTGTTTTTT. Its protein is CASSMGTCPEKLFF.